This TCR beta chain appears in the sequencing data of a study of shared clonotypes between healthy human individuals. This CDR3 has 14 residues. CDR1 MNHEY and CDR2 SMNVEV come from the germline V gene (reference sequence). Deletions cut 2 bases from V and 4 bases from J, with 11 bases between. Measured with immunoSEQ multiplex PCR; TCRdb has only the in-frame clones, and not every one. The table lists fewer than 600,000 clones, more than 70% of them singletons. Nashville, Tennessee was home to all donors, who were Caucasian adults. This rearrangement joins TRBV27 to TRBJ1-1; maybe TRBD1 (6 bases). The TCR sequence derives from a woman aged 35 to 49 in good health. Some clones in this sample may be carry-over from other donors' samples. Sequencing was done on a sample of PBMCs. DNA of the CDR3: TGTGCCAGCAGTTTACAGGGGACGATCACTGAAGCTTTCTTT. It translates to CASSLQGTITEAFF.